Listed here are 18 T cell receptor beta chains from one sample, sequenced in a study of shared clonotypes between healthy human individuals. TCRdb keeps only in-frame clones here, not all; method: immunoSEQ multiplex PCR. Here the sample spans 900,000 to 1,200,000 clones, roughly 74% being singletons. The sample taken for sequencing was memory CD4+ T cells from PBMCs. Subset meaning: CD45RA-negative fraction. The receptor source for this set is a man aged 18 to 29 in good health. Some clones in this sample may be carry-over from other donors' samples.

This clone was picked up a small number of times. The J gene is TRBJ2-6, the V gene TRBV5-1; D unresolved. This CDR3 region has 16 residues. The germline V and J ends were trimmed by 4 bases and 1 base, with 12 bases remaining between them. From germline, CDR1 is SGHRS and CDR2 YFSETQ. The CDR3 DNA is TGCGCCAGCAGCCCCACCCCCCCTTCTGGGGCCAACGTCCTGACTTTC. As protein: CASSPTPPSGANVLTF.

The chain is built from TRBV6-5 and TRBJ1-2, with D maybe TRBD1 (6 bases). CDR3 size: 14 residues. Deletions cut 0 bases from V and 2 bases from J, with 7 bases between. CDR1 and CDR2 from the germline V gene are MNHEY and SVGAGI. CDR3 in amino acids: CASSYSDRNYGYTF. DNA for the CDR3: TGTGCCAGCAGTTACTCGGACAGAAACTATGGCTACACCTTC.

The chain employs TRBV5-8 and TRBJ1-1; no clear D. Trimming removed 2 bases at V and 7 bases at J, with 9 bases between. This CDR3 contains 12 residues. Germline CDR1 is SGHTS and CDR2 is YDEGEE. The CDR3 is CASSLRGLEAFF. The CDR3 DNA reads as TGTGCCAGCAGCTTAAGAGGGCTTGAAGCTTTCTTT.

This chain uses TRBV29-1 with TRBJ2-3; 9 nucleotides agree with TRBD1. The CDR3 is made up of 15 amino acids. With V trimmed by 6 bases and J by 3 bases, 10 bases remained unmatched. Germline V gene sequence: CDR1 SQVTM, CDR2 ANQGSEA. CDR3 DNA sequence: TGCAGCGTGCGACCGGGACAGGGAGCGACAGATACGCAGTATTTT. Protein: CSVRPGQGATDTQYF.

The chain couples TRBV19 to TRBJ2-3; no reliable D call. The CDR3 is 15 amino acids. The V and J ends lost 1 base and 1 base respectively, with 9 bases between them. CDR1 LNHDA and CDR2 SQIVND come from the germline V gene (reference sequence). The CDR3 region has the DNA TGTGCCAGTAGTATAGGGGCAGCCGGCACAGATACGCAGTATTTT. Its protein product is CASSIGAAGTDTQYF.

This chain uses TRBV5-8 with TRBJ2-1; D is unresolved. V shed 1 base and J shed 4 bases, with 12 bases lying between them. From germline, CDR1 is SGHTS and CDR2 YDEGEE. CDR3 size: 15 residues. The CDR3 DNA is TGTGCCAGCAGCTTGCACTCCCGCTCGTACAATGAGCAGTTCTTC. This gives the protein CASSLHSRSYNEQFF. The whole variable domain, filled in from reference TRBV5-8 and TRBJ2-1, reads EAGVTQSPTHLIKTRGQQATLRCSPISGHTSVYWYQQALGLGLQFLLWYDEGEERNRGNFPPRFSGRQFPNYSSELNVNALELEDSALYLCASSLHSRSYNEQFFGPGTRLTVL.

The chain couples TRBV25-1 to TRBJ2-2; 9 positions agree with TRBD1. This CDR3 contains 15 residues. The V gene's germline CDR1 is MGHDK and CDR2 SYGVNS. V lost 9 bases to trimming and J lost 7 bases; unmatched junction nucleotides: 12. The CDR3 region is CASTQTGGRRGELFF. In nucleotides, the CDR3 is TGTGCCAGTACCCAGACAGGGGGAAGGCGCGGGGAGCTGTTTTTT.

The rearrangement joins TRBV5-4 to TRBJ2-7, with 8 positions matching TRBD1. This CDR3 is built from 15 residues. Germline V gene data show CDR1 as SGHNT and CDR2 as YYREEE (reference sequence). Trimming cost V 4 bases and J 1 base; bases outside gene matches: 7. In DNA form, the CDR3 reads TGTGCCAGCAGCGCCCCGGGACAGGCTTCCTACGAGCAGTACTTC. Its protein is CASSAPGQASYEQYF.

The chain couples TRBV5-4 to TRBJ2-5, with D possibly being TRBD1 or TRBD2 (5 bases each). V lost 5 bases and J 5 bases, leaving 16 bases between the germline ends. CDR3 size: 14 residues. CDR1 and CDR2 (germline): SGHNT, YYREEE (reference sequence). The CDR3 DNA follows: TGTGCCAGCAGTCGCCCGGGACCTCCCGAGACCCAGTACTTC. It encodes CASSRPGPPETQYF.

The rearrangement joins TRBV28 to TRBJ1-4, with TRBD1 as a possible D gene (6 bases). V was cut by 2 bases and J by 4 bases, with 20 bases left in between. CDR3 length: 18 residues. CDR1 MDHEN and CDR2 SYDVKM come from the germline V gene. For the CDR3, the DNA is TGTGCCAGCAGTTTAAGGGGGAGGGGGAGCGGGGTTAATGAAAAACTGTTTTTT. Its translation is CASSLRGRGSGVNEKLFF.

About this clone itself: In the same sample, other DNA sequences code for this CDR3. The chain has TRBV28 and TRBJ2-7; D remains unclear. Trimming cost V 5 bases and J 4 bases, with 9 bases left between them. CDR1 and CDR2 from the germline V gene are MDHEN and SYDVKM. CDR3 length equals 12 residues. CDR3 residues: CASSPLGYEQYF. Here the CDR3 DNA reads TGTGCCAGCAGTCCCCTGGGATACGAGCAGTACTTC. The full variable domain, in which reference TRBV28 and TRBJ2-7 provide the parts outside the CDR3, is DVKVTQSSRYLVKRTGEKVFLECVQDMDHENMFWYRQDPGLGLRLIYFSYDVKMKEKGDIPEGYSVSREKKERFSLILESASTNQTSMYLCASSPLGYEQYFGPGTRLTVT.

This clone came up once. The chain carries TRBV4-2 and TRBJ2-1; 9 positions match TRBD2. Trimming at V came to 1 base and at J to 8 bases, leaving 9 bases not matched to a gene. The germline gives CDR1 LGHNA, CDR2 YNFKEQ. CDR3 length: 16 residues. DNA of the CDR3: TGTGCCAGCAGCCAAGTCAATAGCGGGAGTATTTATGAGCAGTTCTTC. It specifies CASSQVNSGSIYEQFF.

The genes are TRBV23-1 and TRBJ2-1, with a tentative D call TRBD1 (6 bases). TRBV23-1 is known as an ORF, though its function is uncertain. Deletions cut 4 bases from V and 6 bases from J, with 25 bases between. The CDR3 has 18 amino acids. In DNA, the CDR3 is TGCGCCAGCAGTCCCCGCCAGGACAGAAGCCAACGGTCCAATGAGCAGTTCTTC. It is translated as CASSPRQDRSQRSNEQFF.

Points on this clone: This may come from a read error, since a much larger clone is one base off. Other nucleotide sequences from this sample produce the same CDR3. This chain uses TRBV30 with TRBJ1-3; weak D call: TRBD1 (5 bases). V was pared by 0 bases and J by 4 bases, with 10 bases between. CDR3 size: 14 residues. Looked up from germline, CDR1 is GTSNPN and CDR2 is SVGIG (reference sequence). The CDR3 DNA sequence: TGTGCCTGGAGTGTAAGAGGGGCCGGAAACACCATATATTTT. This gives the protein CAWSVRGAGNTIYF.

The chain combines TRBV7-9 with TRBJ2-1; TRBD1 or TRBD2 may be the D gene (5 bases each). V was clipped by 3 bases and J by 6 bases, with 15 bases between them. This CDR3 has 15 residues. Per the germline V gene, CDR1 is SEHNR and CDR2 is FQNEAQ (reference sequence). CDR3 nucleotides: TGTGCCAGCAGCTTGCCATCCGGGGCAAGCAATGAGCAGTTCTTC. Translation: CASSLPSGASNEQFF.

The chain links TRBV5-1 to TRBJ2-7; TRBD1 agrees at 7 bases. This CDR3 comprises 14 residues. Germline CDR1 is SGHRS and CDR2 is YFSETQ. J gave up 0 bases and V 4 bases, and 4 bases lay outside the gene matches. CDR3 sequence reads: CASSRGQNSYEQYF. CDR3 DNA: TGCGCCAGCAGCCGGGGACAGAACTCCTACGAGCAGTACTTC.

The rearrangement uses TRBV13 and TRBJ1-4; D gene uncertain. Deletions cut 5 bases from V and 3 bases from J, with 7 bases between. This CDR3 spans 13 amino acids. Germline CDR1 reads PRHDT; CDR2 reads FYEKMQ (reference sequence). CDR3 sequence: CASSGSPNEKLFF. DNA for the CDR3: TGTGCCAGCAGCGGGAGTCCTAATGAAAAACTGTTTTTT.

This chain uses TRBV29-1 with TRBJ2-1; the D gene is possibly TRBD2 (6 bases). The CDR3 runs 13 residues. The germline V gene encodes CDR1 SQVTM and CDR2 ANQGSEA. The germline V and J ends were trimmed by 4 bases and 2 bases, with 9 bases remaining between them. CDR3 protein: CSVGRDAYNEQFF. The CDR3 DNA sequence: TGCAGCGTTGGGAGGGATGCCTACAATGAGCAGTTCTTC.